This T cell receptor (beta chain) is drawn from a study of T cell responses to AZD1222 COVID-19 vaccine. Overall study context: Pooling covered second doses at about 4 or about 12 weeks. General study findings and limits: Females made up more of the donors, who were largely white British, and clonal diversity may have come out too low. Regions left unmutated in variants are reportedly the target of nearly half of spike-specific TCRs. Just 6 or 7 AZD1222 recipients were seropositive at baseline.

A remark on this clone: The antigen is unknown.

CDR3 size: 16 residues. Germline V gene lookup returns CDR1 SGHAT and CDR2 FQNNGV. The V segment lost 0 bases and the J segment 6 bases; nucleotides outside the gene matches: 5. TCRdb's copy holds only in-frame clones and misses some; the assay was immunoSEQ multiplex PCR. The sample holds about 82,000 clones; 90% are singletons and the top ten take roughly 5.2%. This material consisted of peripheral blood, taken on day 0 of AZD1222 vaccination. This sequence joins TRBV11-2 and TRBJ2-1; TRBD2 agrees at 10 bases. The TCR was taken from an adult in good health. DNA of the CDR3: TGTGCCAGCAGCTTAGATGTAGCGGGGGGAATCAATGAGCAGTTCTTC. It codes for CASSLDVAGGINEQFF.